A single sample is the source of the 2 T cell receptor beta chains below, sequenced in a study of radiation and T cells in renal cell carcinoma. Profiled with immunoSEQ multiplex PCR; TCRdb holds only in-frame clones, not every one. This sample has about 65,000 clones, with roughly 79% found just once. Time point meaning: blood 2 weeks post-SBRT. The sample's treatment: 15 Gy SBRT to primary tumor, nephrectomy 4 weeks later. The sample was blood, taken from a patient whose treatment included radiotherapy and nephrectomy. The receptors here all came from a man aged 55 to 70 with renal cell carcinoma.

The chain carries TRBV19 and TRBJ1-4, with D possibly matching TRBD1 (6 bases). This CDR3 spans 15 amino acids. The germline V gene has CDR1 LNHDA and CDR2 SQIVND (reference sequence). The V gene lost 2 bases and the J gene lost 11 bases, with 18 bases spanning the gap. The CDR3 nucleotides read TGTGCCAGTAGTATATTCCGGGACACTGGAGGGAAACTGTTTTTT. Protein product: CASSIFRDTGGKLFF.

In its sample, this clone was seen a few times. The rearrangement joins TRBV29-1 to TRBJ1-1; D is perhaps TRBD1 (5 bases). This CDR3 is built from 13 residues. Trimming cost V 3 bases and J 5 bases, with 13 bases left between them. The germline V gene has CDR1 SQVTM and CDR2 ANQGSEA. CDR3 coding DNA: TGCAGCGTTGAGGTGGCAGGGAGAACTGAAGCTTTCTTT. It is translated as CSVEVAGRTEAFF.